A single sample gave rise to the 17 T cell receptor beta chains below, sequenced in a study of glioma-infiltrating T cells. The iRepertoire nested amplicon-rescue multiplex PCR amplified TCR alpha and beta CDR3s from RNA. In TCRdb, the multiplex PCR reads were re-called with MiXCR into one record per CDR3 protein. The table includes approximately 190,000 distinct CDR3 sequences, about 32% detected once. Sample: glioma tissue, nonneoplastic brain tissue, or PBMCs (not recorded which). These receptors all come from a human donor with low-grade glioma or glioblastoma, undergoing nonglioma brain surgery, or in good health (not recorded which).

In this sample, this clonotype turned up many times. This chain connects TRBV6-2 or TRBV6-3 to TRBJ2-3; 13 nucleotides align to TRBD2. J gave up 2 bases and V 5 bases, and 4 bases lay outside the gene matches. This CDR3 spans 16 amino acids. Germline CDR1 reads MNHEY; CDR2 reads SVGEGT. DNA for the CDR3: TGTGCCAGCAGTCGGACTAGCGGGAGACCCACAGATACGCAGTATTTT. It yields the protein CASSRTSGRPTDTQYF.

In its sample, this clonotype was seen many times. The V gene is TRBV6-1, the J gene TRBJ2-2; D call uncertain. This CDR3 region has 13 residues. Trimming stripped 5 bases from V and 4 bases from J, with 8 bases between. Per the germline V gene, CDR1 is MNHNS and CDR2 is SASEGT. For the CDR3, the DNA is TGTGCCAGCAGTTACAGTTTCACCGGGGAGCTGTTTTTT. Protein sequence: CASSYSFTGELFF.

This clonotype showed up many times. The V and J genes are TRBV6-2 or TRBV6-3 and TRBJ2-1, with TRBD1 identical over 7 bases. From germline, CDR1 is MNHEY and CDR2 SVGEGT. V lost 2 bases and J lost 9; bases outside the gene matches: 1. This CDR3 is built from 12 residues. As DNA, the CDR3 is TGTGCCAGCAGTTACACAGGGGTTGAGCAGTTCTTC. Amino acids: CASSYTGVEQFF.

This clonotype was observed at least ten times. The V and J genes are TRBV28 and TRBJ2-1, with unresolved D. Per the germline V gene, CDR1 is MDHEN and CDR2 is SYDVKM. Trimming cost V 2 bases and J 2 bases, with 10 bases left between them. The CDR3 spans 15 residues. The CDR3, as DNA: TGTGCCAGCAGTTTAATAGCTGAAACCTACAATGAGCAGTTCTTC. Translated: CASSLIAETYNEQFF.

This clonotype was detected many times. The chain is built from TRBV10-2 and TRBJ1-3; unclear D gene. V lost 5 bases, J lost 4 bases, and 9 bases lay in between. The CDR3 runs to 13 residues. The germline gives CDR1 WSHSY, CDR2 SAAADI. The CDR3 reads CASSTQSGNTIYF. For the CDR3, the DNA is TGCGCCAGCAGTACCCAGTCCGGAAACACCATATATTTT.

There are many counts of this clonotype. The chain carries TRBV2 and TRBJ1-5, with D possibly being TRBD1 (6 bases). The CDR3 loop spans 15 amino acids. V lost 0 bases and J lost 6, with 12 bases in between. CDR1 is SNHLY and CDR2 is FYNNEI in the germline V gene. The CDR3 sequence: CASSEAEGGGQPQHF. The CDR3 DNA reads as TGTGCCAGCAGTGAAGCGGAGGGGGGGGGTCAGCCCCAGCATTTT.

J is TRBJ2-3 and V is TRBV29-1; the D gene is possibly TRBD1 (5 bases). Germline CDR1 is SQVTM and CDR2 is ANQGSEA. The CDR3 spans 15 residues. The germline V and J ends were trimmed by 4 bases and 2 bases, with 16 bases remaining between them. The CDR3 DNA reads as TGCAGCGTTGTGGGGCCTTTACTGGCCACAGATACGCAGTATTTT. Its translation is CSVVGPLLATDTQYF.

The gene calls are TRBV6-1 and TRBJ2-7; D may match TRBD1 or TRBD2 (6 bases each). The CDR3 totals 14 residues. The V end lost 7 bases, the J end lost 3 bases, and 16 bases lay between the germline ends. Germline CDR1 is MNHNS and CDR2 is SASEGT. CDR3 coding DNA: TGTGCCAGCAAGGAGGGGACACTGAACTACGAGCAGTACTTC. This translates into CASKEGTLNYEQYF.

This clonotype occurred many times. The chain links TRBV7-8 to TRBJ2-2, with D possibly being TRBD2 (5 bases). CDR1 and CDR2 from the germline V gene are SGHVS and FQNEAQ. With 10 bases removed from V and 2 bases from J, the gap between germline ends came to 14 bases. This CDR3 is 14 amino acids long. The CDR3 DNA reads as TGTGCCACCCGGGATACCTTAAACACCGGGGAGCTGTTTTTT. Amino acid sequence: CATRDTLNTGELFF.

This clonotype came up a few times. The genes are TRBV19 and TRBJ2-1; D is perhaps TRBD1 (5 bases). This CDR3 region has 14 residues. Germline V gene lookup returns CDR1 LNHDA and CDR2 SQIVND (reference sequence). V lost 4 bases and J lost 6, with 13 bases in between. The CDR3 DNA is TGTGCCAGTAGTACCACCGACAGACTCAATGAGCAGTTCTTC. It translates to CASSTTDRLNEQFF.

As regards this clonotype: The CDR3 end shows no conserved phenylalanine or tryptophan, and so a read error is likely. The CDR3 region has the DNA TGCAGCGTTGAGAGGTCCTACAATGAGCAGTTCCTC. This codes for CSVERSYNEQFL. The chain links TRBV29-1 to TRBJ2-1; D unclear. CDR1 is SQVTM, CDR2 ANQGSEA, per germline. V was cut by 3 bases and J by 1 base, with 4 bases left in between. CDR3 length: 12 amino acids.

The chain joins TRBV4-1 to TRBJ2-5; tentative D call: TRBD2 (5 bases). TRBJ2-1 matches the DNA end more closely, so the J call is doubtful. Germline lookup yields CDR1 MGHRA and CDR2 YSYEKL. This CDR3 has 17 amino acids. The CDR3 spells CASSQVGSSPPQETQFF. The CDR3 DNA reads TGCGCCAGCAGCCAAGTAGGGAGTAGTCCCCCGCAAGAGACCCAGTTCTTC.

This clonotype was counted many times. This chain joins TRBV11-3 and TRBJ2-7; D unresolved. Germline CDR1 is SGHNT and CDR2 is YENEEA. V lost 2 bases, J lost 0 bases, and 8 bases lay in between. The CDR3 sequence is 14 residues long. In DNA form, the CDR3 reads TGTGCCAGCAGCTTAAACGGTTTCTCCTACGAGCAGTACTTC. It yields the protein CASSLNGFSYEQYF.

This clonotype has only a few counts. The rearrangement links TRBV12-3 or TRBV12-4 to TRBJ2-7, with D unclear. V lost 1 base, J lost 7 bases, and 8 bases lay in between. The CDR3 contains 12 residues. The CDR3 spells CASSLGQGEQYF. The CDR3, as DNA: TGTGCCAGCAGTTTAGGGCAAGGGGAGCAGTACTTC.

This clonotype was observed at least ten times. This chain's CDR3 is CASRSDSGNTIYF. The CDR3 nucleotides read TGTGCCAGTAGAAGTGACTCTGGAAACACCATATATTTT. The V call is TRBV19, the J call TRBJ1-3; D is unclear. The V end was cut by 6 bases, the J end by 0 bases, with 6 bases between. The CDR3 spans 13 residues. Germline V gene lookup returns CDR1 LNHDA and CDR2 SQIVND (reference sequence). The full variable domain, rest sourced from reference TRBV19 and TRBJ1-3, is DGGITQSPKYLFRKEGQNVTLSCEQNLNHDAMYWYRQDPGQGLRLIYYSQIVNDFQKGDIAEGYSVSREKKESFPLTVTSAQKNPTAFYLCASRSDSGNTIYFGEGSWLTVV.

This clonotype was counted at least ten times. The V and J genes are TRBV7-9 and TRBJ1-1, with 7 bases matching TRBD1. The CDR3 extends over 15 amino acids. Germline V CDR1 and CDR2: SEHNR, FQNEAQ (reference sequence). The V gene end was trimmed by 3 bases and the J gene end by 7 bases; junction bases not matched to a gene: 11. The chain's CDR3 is CASSFRAQGRGEAFF. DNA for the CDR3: TGTGCCAGCAGCTTCCGCGCACAGGGGCGGGGTGAAGCTTTCTTT.

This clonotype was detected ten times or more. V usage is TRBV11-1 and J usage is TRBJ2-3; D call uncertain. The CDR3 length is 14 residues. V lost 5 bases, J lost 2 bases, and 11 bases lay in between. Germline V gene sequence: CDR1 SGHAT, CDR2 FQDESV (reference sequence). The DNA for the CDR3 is TGTGCCAGCAGCCCCAGTGGGGACACAGATACGCAGTATTTT. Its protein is CASSPSGDTDTQYF.